This TCR beta chain emerged from a study of CD8 T cells in ankylosing spondylitis. Germline assignment: CDR1 SGHDT and CDR2 YYEEEE. V lost 4 bases to trimming and J lost 3 bases, with 14 bases between them. CDR3 length: 14 residues. This clonotype was detected many times. In TCRdb, the 5' RACE reads were re-called with MiXCR into one record per CDR3 protein. The sample carries roughly 35,000 distinct CDR3 sequences, about 11% recorded once. The J gene is TRBJ2-7, the V gene TRBV5-6; no clear D. The TCR comes from a male donor with ankylosing spondylitis. Specimen: synovial fluid, either unsorted or a sorted T cell fraction (not recorded which). CDR3 in DNA: TGTGCCAGCAGCGTCGGCGGAGACTTCTACGAGCAGTACTTC. It encodes CASSVGGDFYEQYF.